This TCR beta chain comes out of a study of T cell repertoires in cytomegalovirus infection. Only a few counts were recorded for this clonotype. The antigen remains unidentified. From germline, CDR1 is MNHEY and CDR2 SVGEGT. Losses at the gene ends were 3 bases for V and 4 bases for J; bases not matched to a gene: 9. This CDR3 spans 16 amino acids. Whole-study findings and limits: HLA-C-restricted CMV clonotypes gave the most frequent clonotype in two of eight donors.

TCRdb reprocessed the reads with MiXCR, giving one entry per CDR3 protein. The repertoire holds a few hundred thousand distinct CDR3 sequences, with around 40% as singletons. The sequences come from cultured PBMCs, collected from culture after CMV antigen stimulation. This sequence originates from a human donor in good health (CMV status not recorded). Some clones in this sample may be carry-over from other donors' samples. The chain combines TRBV6-2 or TRBV6-3 with TRBJ2-1, with 7 bases aligning to TRBD1. The chain's CDR3 is CASSYRTRDRYNEQFF. CDR3 nucleotide sequence: TGTGCCAGCAGTTATCGAACCCGGGACAGATACAATGAGCAGTTCTTC.